The 14 T cell receptor beta chains reported below all come from one sample, sequenced in a study of Tregs in tolerant kidney transplant recipients. Profiled with immunoSEQ multiplex PCR; TCRdb holds only in-frame clones, not every one. The sample carries over 60,000 clones, 85% to 90% recorded once. The sequencing here drew on CD4+ T cells from blood, taken before the transplant. These receptors were taken from a human donor who received a combined kidney and bone marrow transplant.

The rearrangement joins TRBV4-3 to TRBJ2-1, with 9 bases aligning to TRBD2. The CDR3 consists of 16 residues. V dropped 1 base and J dropped 7; count of bases not matched to a gene: 8. CDR1 LGHNA and CDR2 YSLEER come from the germline V gene. CDR3 loop: CASSQGLSGRTNEQFF. The CDR3 region has the DNA TGCGCCAGCAGCCAAGGGCTTAGCGGGAGAACGAATGAGCAGTTCTTC.

The chain uses TRBV4-2 and TRBJ2-3; a possible D gene is TRBD2 (6 bases). The CDR3 extends over 15 amino acids. Trimming left V 1 base short and J 4 bases short, with 12 bases between. Germline CDR1 and CDR2: LGHNA and YNFKEQ. The CDR3 DNA is TGTGCCAGCAGCCAAGTTTACGGGAGACCAGATACGCAGTATTTT. This gives the protein CASSQVYGRPDTQYF.

This clone was picked up one time. The chain couples TRBV7-9 to TRBJ2-7; 8 bases match TRBD2. Germline CDR1 is SEHNR and CDR2 is FQNEAQ (reference sequence). Unmatched junction bases numbered 11, after V lost 5 bases and J lost 5 bases. This CDR3 spans 15 amino acids. CDR3 protein: CASSPAGGRDHEQYF. In DNA form, the CDR3 reads TGTGCCAGCAGCCCCGCGGGGGGCCGAGACCACGAGCAGTACTTC.

Within the sample, this clone is medium-sized. This sequence joins TRBV6-1 and TRBJ1-1, with D perhaps TRBD1 (6 bases). Germline V lookup: CDR1 MNHNS, CDR2 SASEGT. The CDR3 length is 15 residues. The V and J ends lost 1 base and 4 bases respectively, with 13 bases between them. The chain's CDR3 is CASSEVVGQFTEAFF. In DNA, the CDR3 is TGTGCCAGCAGTGAAGTAGTCGGACAGTTCACTGAAGCTTTCTTT.

CDR3 DNA sequence: TGTGCCAGCAGTTTCTGGGATCTAGCGGAGGCGACCTACGAGCAGTACTTC. Its translation is CASSFWDLAEATYEQYF. The chain combines TRBV28 with TRBJ2-7, with 7 bases matching TRBD2. The germline gives CDR1 MDHEN, CDR2 SYDVKM. The CDR3 is 17 amino acids. The V gene end was trimmed by 3 bases and the J gene end by 2 bases; junction bases not matched to a gene: 13. The full variable domain, its missing parts supplied by reference TRBV28 and TRBJ2-7, is DVKVTQSSRYLVKRTGEKVFLECVQDMDHENMFWYRQDPGLGLRLIYFSYDVKMKEKGDIPEGYSVSREKKERFSLILESASTNQTSMYLCASSFWDLAEATYEQYFGPGTRLTVT.

This clone was picked up a small number of times. This chain links TRBV5-1 with TRBJ2-7; TRBD2 matches at 10 bases. Germline V gene data show CDR1 as SGHRS and CDR2 as YFSETQ. The CDR3 has 16 residues. V was clipped by 4 bases and J by 5 bases; unmatched bases: 12. In DNA form, the CDR3 reads TGCGCCAGCAGCCGCGGGGAAGCGGGAGGGATCGACGAGCAGTACTTC. It codes for CASSRGEAGGIDEQYF.

The rearrangement uses TRBV15 and TRBJ2-3, with 8 bases matching TRBD1. The CDR3 runs to 14 residues. Per germline, CDR1 LNHNV and CDR2 YYDKDF (reference sequence). Trimming took 5 bases from V and 7 from J; bases not matched to a gene: 8. The CDR3 nucleotides are TGTGCCACCAGCTCAGGGGGCGCAGTACATACGCAGTATTTT. It translates to CATSSGGAVHTQYF.

This chain joins TRBV28 and TRBJ2-7, with TRBD1 as a possible D gene (7 bases). This CDR3 has 14 amino acids. Germline CDR1 MDHEN, CDR2 SYDVKM. Trimming left V 6 bases short and J 2 bases short, with 14 bases between. The CDR3 nucleotides read TGTGCCAGCAGCCGGGGCAGGGGGGCCTACGAGCAGTACTTC. This sequence encodes CASSRGRGAYEQYF.

V is TRBV2 and J is TRBJ1-1; the match to TRBD1 covers 9 bases. V shed 8 bases, J shed 6 bases, and the junction held 10 bases outside the gene matches. The CDR3 spans 14 residues. CDR1 and CDR2 (germline): SNHLY, FYNNEI. The CDR3 coding sequence is TGTGCCAGCGCCCGGGACAGGGCGTCCGCTGAAGCTTTCTTT. It encodes CASARDRASAEAFF.

The V call is TRBV4-2, the J call TRBJ2-7, with 7 nucleotides matching TRBD2. V lost 2 bases and J lost 2; bases outside the gene matches: 6. Germline values: CDR1 LGHNA, CDR2 YNFKEQ. The CDR3 sequence is 15 residues long. CDR3 region: CASSQLGGITYEQYF. The CDR3 DNA is TGTGCCAGCAGCCAACTGGGGGGGATTACCTACGAGCAGTACTTC.

CDR3 DNA: TGCGCCAGCAGCTTGGGGTGGGAGAACCAAGAGACCCAGTACTTC. This gives the protein CASSLGWENQETQYF. The rearrangement uses TRBV5-1 and TRBJ2-5; weak D call: TRBD2 (5 bases). Trimming shortened V by 0 bases and J by 0 bases, and 9 bases separated the two germline ends. Germline V gene sequence: CDR1 SGHRS, CDR2 YFSETQ. This CDR3 has 15 residues.

Comments on this clone: Distinct nucleotide sequences in the sample also encode this CDR3. The rearrangement uses TRBV5-1 and TRBJ2-7; TRBD2 aligns across 8 bases. The V gene end was trimmed by 0 bases and the J gene end by 2 bases; junction bases not matched to a gene: 4. Germline assignment: CDR1 SGHRS and CDR2 YFSETQ. The CDR3 consists of 15 residues. The CDR3 DNA reads as TGCGCCAGCAGCTTGGGAGCGGGAGAGACCTACGAGCAGTACTTC. The encoded protein is CASSLGAGETYEQYF.

The V and J genes are TRBV2 and TRBJ2-7; 10 nucleotides align to TRBD2. Germline CDR1 SNHLY, CDR2 FYNNEI. The CDR3 loop spans 14 amino acids. Trimming took 2 bases from V and 8 from J; bases not matched to a gene: 6. The CDR3 sequence: CASSENLAGAQQYF. The CDR3 DNA reads as TGTGCCAGCAGTGAAAACCTAGCGGGAGCCCAGCAGTACTTC.

The genes are TRBV30 and TRBJ1-2; the D is unclear. CDR1 GTSNPN and CDR2 SVGIG come from the germline V gene (reference sequence). V was clipped by 0 bases and J by 3 bases, with 14 bases between them. The CDR3 has 15 amino acids. DNA for the CDR3: TGTGCCTGGAGTGTACGAAGCGGAAGGGACTATGGCTACACCTTC. Translation: CAWSVRSGRDYGYTF.